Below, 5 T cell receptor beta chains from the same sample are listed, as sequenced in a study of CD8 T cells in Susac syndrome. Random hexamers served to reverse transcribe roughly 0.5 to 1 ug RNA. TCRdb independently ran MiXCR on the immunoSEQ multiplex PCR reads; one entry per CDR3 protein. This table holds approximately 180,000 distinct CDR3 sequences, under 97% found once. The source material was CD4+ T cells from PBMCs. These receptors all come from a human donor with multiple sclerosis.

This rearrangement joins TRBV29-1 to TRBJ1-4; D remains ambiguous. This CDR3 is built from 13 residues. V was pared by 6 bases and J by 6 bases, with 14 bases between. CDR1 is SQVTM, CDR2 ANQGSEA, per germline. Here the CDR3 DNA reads TGCAGCGTCGTAACCCCTGCCTATGAAAAACTGTTTTTT. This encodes CSVVTPAYEKLFF.

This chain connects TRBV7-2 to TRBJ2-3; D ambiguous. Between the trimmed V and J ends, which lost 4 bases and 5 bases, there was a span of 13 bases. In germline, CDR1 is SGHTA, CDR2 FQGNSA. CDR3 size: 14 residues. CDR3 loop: CASSSGRFRDTQYF. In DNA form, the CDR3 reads TGTGCCAGCAGCTCGGGTCGCTTTAGAGATACGCAGTATTTT.

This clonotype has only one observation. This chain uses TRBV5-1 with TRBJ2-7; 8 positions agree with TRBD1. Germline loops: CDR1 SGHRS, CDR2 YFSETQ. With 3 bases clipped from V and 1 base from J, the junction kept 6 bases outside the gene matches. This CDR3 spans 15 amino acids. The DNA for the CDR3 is TGCGCCAGCAGCTGGACAGGGATGACTTCCTACGAGCAGTACTTC. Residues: CASSWTGMTSYEQYF.

DNA of the CDR3: TGTGCCAGCAGCCGAGGCCCCCCTTCACCCCTCCACTTT. Protein product: CASSRGPPSPLHF. The V and J genes are TRBV14 and TRBJ1-6, with D unresolved. V lost 4 bases to trimming and J lost 9 bases, with 10 bases between them. Germline assignment: CDR1 SGHDN and CDR2 FVKESK. The CDR3 totals 13 residues.

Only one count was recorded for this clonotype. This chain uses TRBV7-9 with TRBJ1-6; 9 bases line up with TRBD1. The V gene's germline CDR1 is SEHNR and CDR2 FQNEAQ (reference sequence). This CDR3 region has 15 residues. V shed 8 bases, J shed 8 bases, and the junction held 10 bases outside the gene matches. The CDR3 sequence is CASSASRTGDSPLHF. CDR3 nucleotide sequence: TGTGCCAGCTCAGCATCCCGGACAGGGGATTCACCCCTCCACTTT.